The rows below give T cell receptor beta chains drawn from one sample of a study of identical twins. Each CDR3 protein gets one entry after TCRdb re-called the 5' RACE reads with MiXCR. The table shows hundreds of thousands of distinct CDR3 sequences, with 20% to 25% occurring only once. This same sample was also taken into another study, of yellow fever vaccine responses in identical twins.

Sequenced sample: CD4+ T cells sorted from blood. The source of these receptors is a woman aged 18-29 years in good health. CDR3s include the opening cysteine and the closing phenylalanine or tryptophan. The D gene is left open where the match is weak. A row's size may be missing; if present it is once, few, many or a size class.

D | J | V | size | DNA | CDR3
TRBD1 | TRBJ1-1 | TRBV12-3/TRBV12-4 | few | TGTGCCAGCAGTTTATTGGGACAGGTCCCGAACACTGAAGCTTTCTTT | CASSLLGQVPNTEAFF
- | TRBJ1-1 | TRBV7-9 | few | TGTGCCAGCAGCCCCCAAACAGATACAGGAGCTTTCTTT | CASSPQTDTGAFF
- | TRBJ1-5 | TRBV18 | few | TGTGCCAGCTCACGGGATGAGGGATTAGATCAGCCCCAGCATTTT | CASSRDEGLDQPQHF
- | TRBJ2-3 | TRBV5-1 | few | TGCGCCAGCAGCTTGCTACGTCCCACAGATACGCAGTATTTT | CASSLLRPTDTQYF
- | TRBJ2-2 | TRBV10-3 | few | TGTGCCATCAGGCCTAGTCCTTCGAACACCGGGGAGCTGTTTTTT | CAIRPSPSNTGELFF
- | TRBJ1-6 | TRBV3-1 | - | TGTGCCAGCAGCCGCGAGGACACAAATTCACCCCTCCACTTT | CASSREDTNSPLHF
TRBD2 | TRBJ2-3 | TRBV5-1 | - | TGCGCCAGCAGGACGGGAGGTGACACAGATACGCAGTATTTT | CASRTGGDTDTQYF
- | TRBJ2-6 | TRBV4-2 | - | TGTGCCAGCAGCCAAGTTTTAGGTCAAAGCCACTCTGGGGCCAACGTCCTGACTTTC | CASSQVLGQSHSGANVLTF
TRBD1 | TRBJ1-4 | TRBV5-1 | - | TGCGCCAGCGCCGATGGGGACAGGGGAAATGAAAAACTGTTTTTT | CASADGDRGNEKLFF
TRBD1 | TRBJ2-7 | TRBV4-1 | few | TGCGCCAGCAGCCGGGACAGAGAGTACTACGAGCAGTACTTC | CASSRDREYYEQYF
- | TRBJ2-2 | TRBV28 | few | TGTGCCAGCAGTGCAGGGGGGGCCGGTACCGGGGAGCTGTTTTTT | CASSAGGAGTGELFF
- | TRBJ1-2 | TRBV15 | - | TGTGCCACCAGTACACAGGGTGATGGCTACACCTTC | CATSTQGDGYTF
TRBD2 | TRBJ2-1 | TRBV5-1 | - | TGCGCCAGCAGCTCCCGGACTAGATCGGGTTCCAATGAGCAGTTCTTC | CASSSRTRSGSNEQFF
TRBD2 | TRBJ2-3 | TRBV5-5 | few | TGTGCCAGCAGCACAGCGGGGGTACTTACAGATACGCAGTATTTT | CASSTAGVLTDTQYF
TRBD2 | TRBJ2-7 | TRBV5-1 | - | TGCGCCAGCAGCGCCCCGGGACTAGCGGACTTGGGCGAGCAGTACTTC | CASSAPGLADLGEQYF
TRBD1 | TRBJ2-1 | TRBV7-7 | few | TGTGCCAGCAGCCTCGGGACAGCACCTGATGAGCAGTTCTTC | CASSLGTAPDEQFF
- | TRBJ2-3 | TRBV10-3 | few | TGTGCCATCAGTGAGGATCCTAAAGATACGCAGTATTTT | CAISEDPKDTQYF
- | TRBJ1-6 | TRBV9 | few | TGTGCCAGCAGCGTATCCGACGGAGGTTCTTCACCCCTCCACTTT | CASSVSDGGSSPLHF
- | TRBJ1-5 | TRBV29-1 | - | TGCAGCGTTGGGTCAGGGTTAGATCAGCCCCAGCATTTT | CSVGSGLDQPQHF
- | TRBJ1-1 | TRBV7-8 | - | TGTGCCAGCAGCTTACTCGGGCAGGGTGAGGCTTTCTTT | CASSLLGQGEAFF
- | TRBJ2-3 | TRBV7-8 | - | TGTGCCGGCACCCGCCCCGGGGGACTTCTCACAGATACGCAGTATTTT | CAGTRPGGLLTDTQYF
- | TRBJ2-3 | TRBV11-2 | few | TGTGCCAGCAGCTTAGATGTATCTGGTGGTACGCAGTATTTT | CASSLDVSGGTQYF
- | TRBJ2-7 | TRBV3-1 | - | TGTGCCAGCAGCCAAGGTCTATCCTACTACGAGCAGTACTTC | CASSQGLSYYEQYF
- | TRBJ2-5 | TRBV7-2 | - | TGTGCCAGCAGCCGATACCGGGAGAGGGAGACCCAGTACTTC | CASSRYRERETQYF
TRBD2 | TRBJ2-5 | TRBV20-1 | - | TGCAGTGCTACCTCCGGGACTAGCGGGGATCACCAAGAGACCCAGTACTTC | CSATSGTSGDHQETQYF
- | TRBJ2-2 | TRBV7-9 | few | TGTGCCAGCCGCGTCGGTTCGAACACCGGGGAGCTGTTTTTT | CASRVGSNTGELFF
- | TRBJ2-7 | TRBV5-5 | - | TGTGCCAGCAGACCCCCGGGACTCGGGACCTACGAGCAGTACTTC | CASRPPGLGTYEQYF
- | TRBJ2-1 | TRBV28 | - | TGTGCCAGCAGTATTCCAGGACAGCGCTCCTACAATGAGCAGTTCTTC | CASSIPGQRSYNEQFF
TRBD2 | TRBJ2-1 | TRBV20-1 | - | TGCAGTGCTAGAGATCCCCTAGCGGGAGCAAATGAGCAGTTCTTC | CSARDPLAGANEQFF
TRBD1 | TRBJ2-1 | TRBV5-1 | - | TGCGCCAGCAACAAAGCCGGGACAGTTATATACAATGAGCAGTTCTTC | CASNKAGTVIYNEQFF
- | TRBJ1-2 | TRBV7-8 | - | TGTGCCAGCAGCCCGCTTGTGAACTATGGCTACACCTTC | CASSPLVNYGYTF
- | TRBJ2-1 | TRBV6-2/TRBV6-3 | - | TGTGCCAGCAGGCGGCGACAGGTCTACAATGAGCAGTTCTTC | CASRRRQVYNEQFF
- | TRBJ2-3 | TRBV5-5 | - | TGTGCCAGCAGCACCCACGGCAGTCTCACAGATACGCAGTATTTT | CASSTHGSLTDTQYF
TRBD2 | TRBJ2-3 | TRBV27 | - | TGTGCCAGCAGTTCCGGGACTAGACGCACAGATACGCAGTATTTT | CASSSGTRRTDTQYF
- | TRBJ2-7 | TRBV12-5 | - | TGTGCTAGTGGTTTGGGAGCAGGGTCGACCTACGAGCAGTACTTC | CASGLGAGSTYEQYF
TRBD1 | TRBJ1-5 | TRBV12-3/TRBV12-4 | - | TGTGCCAGCACTACAGGTAGACATCGGGGGCCGACAGGGTCGGATCAGCCCCAGCATTTT | CASTTGRHRGPTGSDQPQHF
- | TRBJ1-6 | TRBV7-9 | many | TGTGCCAGCAGCCCGCAGAATAATTCACCCCTCCACTTT | CASSPQNNSPLHF
- | TRBJ1-2 | TRBV12-3/TRBV12-4 | - | TGTGCCAGCAGCCCCCAAGGGAAAGGCTACACCTTC | CASSPQGKGYTF
TRBD2 | TRBJ2-1 | TRBV20-1 | - | TGCAGTGCTAGGCCCCCCCGCGGGAGTGAAACGAATGAGCAGTTCTTC | CSARPPRGSETNEQFF
- | TRBJ2-1 | TRBV11-2 | few | TGTGCCAGCAGACCCGGCGGAGTCAATGAGCAGTTCTTC | CASRPGGVNEQFF
- | TRBJ2-5 | TRBV18 | - | TGTGCCAGCTCACTCCCCTCGTGGGCAGAGACCCAGTACTTC | CASSLPSWAETQYF
- | TRBJ2-6 | TRBV4-1 | - | TGCGCCAGCAGCCAAGATCGGGGCGGCAGGGGAAAGTCTGGGGCCAACGTCCTGACTTTC | CASSQDRGGRGKSGANVLTF
TRBD2 | TRBJ2-5 | TRBV11-2 | few | TGTGCCAGCAGCTTGGGGGGGGAGAGGGGAGAGACCCAGTACTTC | CASSLGGERGETQYF
- | TRBJ2-3 | TRBV5-1 | - | TGCGCCAGCAGCTTGACGCAGACGCAGTATTTT | CASSLTQTQYF
- | TRBJ2-5 | TRBV5-1 | - | TGCGCCAGCAGCTCGACCCACCCTTTGGAGACCCAGTACTTC | CASSSTHPLETQYF
TRBD2 | TRBJ2-1 | TRBV7-8 | - | TGTGCCAGCAGCTTAGTACGGGCTAGCGGGAGGAAGGGTGAGCAGTTCTTC | CASSLVRASGRKGEQFF
TRBD1 | TRBJ1-6 | TRBV12-3/TRBV12-4 | - | TGTGCCAGCAGTTTCAACAGGGGGGTAGGGAATTCACCCCTCCACTTT | CASSFNRGVGNSPLHF
TRBD2 | TRBJ2-7 | TRBV10-3 | many | TGTGCCATCAGTGAGGGACTAGCGGGAGAGTTCGAGCAGTACTTC | CAISEGLAGEFEQYF
TRBD2 | TRBJ2-2 | TRBV9 | few | TGTGCCAGCAGCGTTTCCGGGGGGGCCGGGGAGCTGTTTTTT | CASSVSGGAGELFF
- | TRBJ2-3 | TRBV2 | few | TGTGCCAGCACCCAGGCGTCAGATACGCAGTATTTT | CASTQASDTQYF
- | TRBJ2-3 | TRBV6-1 | - | TGTGCCAGCAGTGAATTCTCAGGTGGCTATAACACAGATACGCAGTATTTT | CASSEFSGGYNTDTQYF